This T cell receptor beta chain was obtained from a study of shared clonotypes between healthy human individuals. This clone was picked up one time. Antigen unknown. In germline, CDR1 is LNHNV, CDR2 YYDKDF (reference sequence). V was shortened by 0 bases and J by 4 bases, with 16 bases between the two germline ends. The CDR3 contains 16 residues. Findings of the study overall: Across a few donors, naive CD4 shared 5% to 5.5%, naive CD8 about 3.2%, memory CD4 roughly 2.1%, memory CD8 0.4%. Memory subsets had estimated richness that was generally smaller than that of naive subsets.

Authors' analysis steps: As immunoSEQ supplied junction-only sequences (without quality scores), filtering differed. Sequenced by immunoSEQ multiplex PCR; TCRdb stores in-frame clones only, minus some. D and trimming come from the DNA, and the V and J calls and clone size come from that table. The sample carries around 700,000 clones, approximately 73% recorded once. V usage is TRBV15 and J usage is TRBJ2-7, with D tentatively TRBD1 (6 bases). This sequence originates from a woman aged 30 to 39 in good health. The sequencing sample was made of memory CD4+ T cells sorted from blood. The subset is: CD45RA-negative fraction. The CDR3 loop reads CATSRDRGTRGYEQYF. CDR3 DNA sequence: TGTGCCACCAGCAGAGATAGGGGAACTAGGGGGTACGAGCAGTACTTC.